The sequence of this TCR beta chain was determined in a study of blood T cell repertoires in COVID-19 (dated by TCRdb to 2020 to 2021). Notes on the research overall: Samples covering the acute and convalescent phases of COVID-19 were provided by collaborators in the United States, Italy and Spain. The prospective study material was composed of cDNA or gDNA derived from T cells, B-cell-depleted T cells, or PBMCs. Deeply sampled blood TCRbeta repertoires from subjects exposed to, actively infected with, or recovered from COVID-19 were included in the dataset. The repertoires were made available in a free public database intended to serve as a resource for research on the immune response to SARS-CoV-2. The samples were drawn from two sources: the first 160 participants of the ongoing ImmuneRACE study, and 950 to 1,500 subjects contributed by 6 global collaborators. Sample metadata almost always included a de-identified subject ID, COVID-19 status, age in years and sex. HLA class I and class II types, where available, came from metadata supplied by the sample provider rather than from assay-based typing.

General conclusions and limits of the study: The amount of clinical and demographic metadata varied by source and participant and was provided uncurated.

About this clone: No cognate antigen has been identified for it. No clone much larger than this one lies a single base away; base qualities are absent.

Collaborating institutions collected whole blood in K2EDTA tubes following their own protocols. For TCRbeta analysis, collaborators shipped samples as frozen whole blood, isolated PBMCs, or DNA extracted from either of those sample types. The immunoSEQ Assay, a bias-controlled multiplex PCR, was used to amplify TCRbeta CDR3 regions from genomic DNA. Turning to the authors' computational methods: Within the assay, amplification of reference gene primers was used to estimate how many nucleated cells each sample contained. Sequence reads were collapsed and filtered to measure the absolute abundance of every unique TCRbeta CDR3 rearrangement. For each sample, productive Simpson clonality was calculated as the square root of Simpson's diversity index across productive rearrangements. What TCRdb holds here is the immuneACCESS table cut down to in-frame rearrangements. Part of the clones is not present; checked against another copy, under half of the missing clones reflect an unresolved V gene, and the others are unexplained. The V and J calls and clone size were taken over from that table, and D and trimming were inferred from the DNA. For this sample the table gives 80,000 or so clones, of which 80% to 90% were detected only once. More than 15% of the sample is in the top ten clones.

The sequenced sample was peripheral blood. The receptor was derived from an older woman with acute or convalescent COVID-19.

CDR3 region: CAISDLHRGREYNEQFF. The sequenced DNA is TGTGCCATCAGTGACCTCCACAGGGGGCGAGAGTACAATGAGCAGTTCTTC. The chain links TRBV10-3 with TRBJ2-1, with 9 bases in between that match TRBD1. CDR1 and CDR2 are drawn from the germline V gene: ENHRY, SYGVKD. From the cysteine through the phenylalanine, the CDR3 covers 17 amino acids. Left in the record is the CDR3 DNA by itself, 51 bases read in frame from the first base. Relative to germline, V is missing 3 bases and J is missing 4 bases, with 10 bases of the junction outside any gene match.